One sample yielded the 26 T cell receptor beta chains listed below, sequenced in a study of OX40 agonist ivuxolimab in advanced cancers. The protocol was immunoSEQ multiplex PCR, while the TCRdb copy is restricted to in-frame clones and leaves out a portion. This table holds about 9,500 clones, 55% to 75% found once. The sequences come from CD4+ or CD8+ T cells sorted from blood, collected in a trial of the OX40 agonist ivuxolimab. Source of these receptors: an adult with an advanced solid tumor such as melanoma, head and neck, liver or kidney cancer.

The V call is TRBV7-8, the J call TRBJ2-2; possible D gene TRBD1, 5 bases. CDR1 and CDR2 from the germline V gene are SGHVS and FQNEAQ. V was shortened by 2 bases and J by 10 bases, with 14 bases between the two germline ends. The CDR3 length is 14 residues. The CDR3 nucleotides are TGTGCCAGCAGCTTACTTACAGGTGAAGAGGAGCTGTTTTTT. The encoded protein is CASSLLTGEEELFF.

This chain joins TRBV29-1 and TRBJ1-2; 7 bases are a match to TRBD1. Losses at the gene ends were 5 bases for V and 2 bases for J; bases not matched to a gene: 5. This CDR3 is 13 amino acids long. From germline, CDR1 is SQVTM and CDR2 ANQGSEA. The CDR3 DNA reads TGCAGCGTTTTCAAACAGGGGAACTATGGCTACACCTTC. Amino acid sequence: CSVFKQGNYGYTF. Full variable domain (outside the CDR3, taken from reference TRBV29-1 and TRBJ1-2): SAVISQKPSRDICQRGTSLTIQCQVDSQVTMMFWYRQQPGQSLTLIATANQGSEATYESGFVIDKFPISRPNLTFSTLTVSNMSPEDSSIYLCSVFKQGNYGYTFGSGTRLTVV.

With respect to this clone: The same CDR3 is also encoded by other DNA sequences in this sample. V usage is TRBV4-3 and J usage is TRBJ2-3; no reliable D call. V was shortened by 1 base and J by 2 bases, with 13 bases between the two germline ends. This CDR3 comprises 16 residues. Germline V gene lookup returns CDR1 LGHNA and CDR2 YSLEER. The CDR3 DNA follows: TGCGCCAGCAGCCAAGGGCTCGGCGGAGACACAGATACGCAGTATTTT. It is translated as CASSQGLGGDTDTQYF.

The CDR3 sequence is CASSQLRVSTGELFF. The CDR3 DNA follows: TGTGCCAGCAGTCAGCTCAGGGTGAGCACCGGGGAGCTGTTTTTT. V gene TRBV6-6 combines with J gene TRBJ2-2; D possibly corresponds to TRBD1 (5 bases). Germline CDR1 and CDR2: MNHNY and SVGAGI (reference sequence). Deletions cut 5 bases from V and 4 bases from J, with 14 bases between. The CDR3 is made up of 15 amino acids.

This clone occurred a few times. The chain couples TRBV28 to TRBJ2-1, with a tentative D call TRBD2 (7 bases). V dropped 7 bases and J dropped 3 bases, with 10 bases sitting between them. The CDR3 runs 13 residues. Germline V gives CDR1 MDHEN, CDR2 SYDVKM. CDR3 protein: CASKGGLYNEQFF. The CDR3 DNA follows: TGTGCCAGCAAGGGGGGGCTCTACAATGAGCAGTTCTTC.

The chain carries TRBV11-2 and TRBJ2-7; 7 nucleotides agree with TRBD2. V dropped 2 bases and J dropped 3; count of bases not matched to a gene: 7. CDR3 length: 15 amino acids. Germline loops: CDR1 SGHAT, CDR2 FQNNGV. CDR3 residues: CASSLTGGRGYEQYF. In nucleotides, the CDR3 is TGTGCCAGCAGCTTAACGGGGGGACGGGGCTACGAGCAGTACTTC.

The V call is TRBV6-6, the J call TRBJ1-1; a weak D match, TRBD1 (5 bases). From germline, CDR1 is MNHNY and CDR2 SVGAGI (reference sequence). V lost 6 bases and J lost 6, with 14 bases in between. The CDR3 spans 13 residues. The CDR3 is CASRSRGGPEAFF. In DNA form, the CDR3 reads TGTGCCAGCAGATCGAGGGGTGGGCCTGAAGCTTTCTTT.

The gene calls are TRBV19 and TRBJ2-4; TRBD2 matches 9 bases. Germline CDR1 is LNHDA and CDR2 is SQIVND (reference sequence). The CDR3 is 15 amino acids. The junction had 6 bases not matched to a gene; V was cut back by 7 bases and J by 2 bases. The CDR3 DNA reads TGTGCCAGTACCGAAACTAGCGGGCCCAAAAACATTCAGTACTTC. This codes for CASTETSGPKNIQYF. Full variable domain (remainder filled in from reference TRBV19 and TRBJ2-4): DGGITQSPKYLFRKEGQNVTLSCEQNLNHDAMYWYRQDPGQGLRLIYYSQIVNDFQKGDIAEGYSVSREKKESFPLTVTSAQKNPTAFYLCASTETSGPKNIQYFGAGTRLSVL.

V usage is TRBV11-1 and J usage is TRBJ1-1; D remains ambiguous. Germline CDR1 reads SGHAT; CDR2 reads FQDESV (reference sequence). Trimming cost V 1 base and J 1 base, with 7 bases left between them. The CDR3 totals 14 residues. CDR3 region: CASSLGGANTEAFF. CDR3 coding DNA: TGTGCCAGCAGCTTAGGTGGAGCGAACACTGAAGCTTTCTTT.

As for this clone: Possible read error: a much larger clone is one base away. The sample contains more than one DNA sequence encoding this CDR3. The chain employs TRBV19 and TRBJ1-5, with 9 bases aligning to TRBD1. This CDR3 has 14 amino acids. V lost 3 bases and J lost 5; bases outside the gene matches: 2. Germline V gives CDR1 LNHDA, CDR2 SQIVND (reference sequence). The CDR3 bases are TGTGCCAGTAGTATTTGGACAGGGGATCAGCCCCAGCATTTT. It translates to CASSIWTGDQPQHF.

V is TRBV4-1 and J is TRBJ1-2; 7 nucleotides agree with TRBD1. The germline V gene encodes CDR1 MGHRA and CDR2 YSYEKL. After removal of 1 base from V and 6 bases from J, the junction contained 8 bases not matched to a gene. The CDR3 contains 15 residues. The CDR3 loop reads CASSQGSGGGNGYTF. CDR3 bases: TGCGCCAGCAGCCAAGGTTCAGGGGGAGGGAATGGCTACACCTTC.

This clone was picked up a small number of times. The chain combines TRBV6-1 with TRBJ2-2, with a weak D call TRBD1 (6 bases). The CDR3 consists of 14 residues. Trimming removed 6 bases from V and 3 bases from J, with 11 bases in between. Germline assignment: CDR1 MNHNS and CDR2 SASEGT. In nucleotides, the CDR3 is TGTGCCAGCAGAACAGGGAAATACACCGGGGAGCTGTTTTTT. Its translation: CASRTGKYTGELFF.

The chain combines TRBV23-1 with TRBJ2-1, with D perhaps TRBD1 (5 bases). TRBV23-1 belongs to the ORF category, with a function that is uncertain. The CDR3 is made up of 19 amino acids. V gave up 8 bases and J gave up 6 bases, with 32 bases separating them. Written as DNA, the CDR3 is TGCGCCAGCTGTCCTACAGAGAATCCTTCCCCGATAAGGGGCAATGAGCAGTTCTTC. It encodes CASCPTENPSPIRGNEQFF.

J is TRBJ1-2 and V is TRBV19, with TRBD1 identical over 9 bases. The ends lost 5 bases at V and 2 bases at J; junction bases unmatched: 3. CDR1 and CDR2 from the germline V gene are LNHDA and SQIVND (reference sequence). The CDR3 spans 14 residues. CDR3 sequence (DNA): TGTGCCAGTAGTGCTGGGACAGGGAACTATGGCTACACCTTC. Translating it yields CASSAGTGNYGYTF.

This rearrangement joins TRBV6-1 to TRBJ2-1, with 7 bases aligning to TRBD2. Trimming cost V 10 bases and J 8 bases; bases outside gene matches: 14. CDR1 MNHNS and CDR2 SASEGT come from the germline V gene. This CDR3 has 14 amino acids. DNA of the CDR3: TGTGCCATCCTGGGGGGGACCGGGAGCTATGAGCAGTTCTTC. Encoded protein: CAILGGTGSYEQFF.

The V gene is TRBV5-5, the J gene TRBJ2-3, with D hard to call. Germline-derived CDR1 and CDR2 are SGHKS and YYEKEE (reference sequence). The CDR3 is made up of 14 amino acids. V gave up 2 bases and J gave up 4 bases, with 11 bases separating them. The CDR3 DNA reads TGTGCCAGCAGCTTTTGGGTAGCCCCAGATACGCAGTATTTT. Its translation: CASSFWVAPDTQYF.

This chain links TRBV7-6 with TRBJ1-1, with D unresolved. Trimming took off 0 bases at V and 3 bases at J, with 14 bases between the two ends. Germline V gene lookup returns CDR1 SGHVS and CDR2 FNYEAQ. CDR3 size: 16 residues. CDR3 nucleotides: TGTGCCAGCAGCTTAGCTGGTGGTCCGGGATACACTGAAGCTTTCTTT. The encoded protein is CASSLAGGPGYTEAFF.

This clone is medium-sized (0.01 to 0.1%) in the sample. The gene calls are TRBV19 and TRBJ1-1; maybe TRBD1 (6 bases). CDR3 length: 15 residues. Trimming took off 5 bases at V and 0 bases at J, with 13 bases between the two ends. Germline assignment: CDR1 LNHDA and CDR2 SQIVND (reference sequence). CDR3 loop: CASSPDQGMNTEAFF. DNA for the CDR3: TGTGCCAGTAGTCCAGATCAGGGGATGAACACTGAAGCTTTCTTT.

This chain uses TRBV27 with TRBJ2-7, with TRBD1 as a possible D gene (5 bases). Germline CDR1 and CDR2: MNHEY and SMNVEV (reference sequence). V lost 6 bases and J lost 2, with 11 bases in between. The CDR3 consists of 13 residues. Here the CDR3 DNA reads TGTGCCAGCAGACTCACAGGAGCCTACGAGCAGTACTTC. Translation: CASRLTGAYEQYF.

This chain joins TRBV6-6 and TRBJ1-4; TRBD1 is a possible D gene (5 bases). Germline V gene data show CDR1 as MNHNY and CDR2 as SVGAGI (reference sequence). The V end was cut by 3 bases, the J end by 7 bases, with 12 bases between. The CDR3 is 14 amino acids. The CDR3 DNA follows: TGTGCCAGCAGTTATGAAGGGGTTGGTGAAAAACTGTTTTTT. Residues: CASSYEGVGEKLFF.

This chain links TRBV6-1 with TRBJ2-1; tentative D call: TRBD2 (6 bases). CDR3 size: 15 residues. In germline, CDR1 is MNHNS, CDR2 SASEGT. The V end was cut by 5 bases, the J end by 5 bases, with 16 bases between. DNA for the CDR3: TGTGCCAGCAGTAACCAGGGAGGATGGGACAATGAGCAGTTCTTC. Its translation is CASSNQGGWDNEQFF.

The chain recombines TRBV6-1 with TRBJ1-2, with no clear D. This CDR3 spans 15 amino acids. Between the trimmed V and J ends, which lost 1 base and 3 bases, there was a span of 12 bases. Germline assignment: CDR1 MNHNS and CDR2 SASEGT. This CDR3 reads CASSEDGFFDYGYTF. The CDR3 DNA sequence: TGTGCCAGCAGTGAAGACGGGTTCTTTGACTATGGCTACACCTTC.

The chain joins TRBV19 to TRBJ2-1; D perhaps matches TRBD2 (5 bases). CDR3 length: 13 residues. Germline CDR1 is LNHDA and CDR2 is SQIVND (reference sequence). V was cut by 5 bases and J by 5 bases, with 10 bases left in between. The CDR3 coding sequence is TGTGCCAGTAGTGTCGGGATCCACAATGAGCAGTTCTTC. It translates to CASSVGIHNEQFF.

V is TRBV19 and J is TRBJ2-2; D remains ambiguous. This CDR3 contains 15 residues. The germline CDR1 and CDR2 sequences are LNHDA and SQIVND (reference sequence). Trimming removed 3 bases from V and 4 bases from J, with 12 bases in between. The CDR3: CASSMWRDGTGELFF. The DNA for the CDR3 is TGTGCCAGTAGTATGTGGCGCGATGGCACCGGGGAGCTGTTTTTT.

The chain joins TRBV11-2 to TRBJ1-1, with a tentative D call TRBD1 (6 bases). The germline V gene has CDR1 SGHAT and CDR2 FQNNGV. The CDR3 is made up of 12 amino acids. Trimming cost V 7 bases and J 4 bases, with 10 bases left between them. CDR3 sequence (DNA): TGTGCCAGCATCAAGGGGGGCACTGAAGCTTTCTTT. It encodes CASIKGGTEAFF.

The J gene is TRBJ2-3, the V gene TRBV11-3, with D maybe TRBD1 (6 bases). Trimming took 1 base from V and 2 from J, leaving 10 bases between them. The CDR3 sequence is 15 residues long. Germline V lookup: CDR1 SGHNT, CDR2 YENEEA. The CDR3: CASSLGTGHTDTQYF. CDR3 sequence (DNA): TGTGCCAGCAGCTTAGGGACGGGACACACAGATACGCAGTATTTT.